This note documents a single T cell receptor beta chain sequence. The germline V gene encodes CDR1 MNHEY and CDR2 SVGEGT. The CDR3 covers 15 residues. The junction had 8 bases not matched to a gene; V was cut back by 0 bases and J by 12 bases. This sample is part of a study of blood T cell repertoires in COVID-19. Assay: immunoSEQ multiplex PCR; the TCRdb copy retains only in-frame clones and omits some. The table shows about 360,000 clones, with around 90% occurring only once. This chain connects TRBV6-2 or TRBV6-3 to TRBJ1-6, with 7 bases matching TRBD1. Sequenced sample: PBMCs or T cells enriched from blood (not recorded which). The sequence derives from a woman aged 40 to 49 with acute COVID-19. The CDR3 loop is CASSYSSRQGLPLHF. The DNA of the CDR3 is TGTGCCAGCAGTTACTCTTCTAGACAGGGATTACCCCTCCACTTT.